The rows below give T cell receptor beta chains drawn from one sample of a study of blood T cells in healthy people across ages. TCRdb reprocessed the 5' RACE reads via MiXCR and lists one record per CDR3 protein. Of approximately 940,000 distinct CDR3 sequences listed, roughly 52% are singletons. The material sequenced was blood. The source of these receptors is a man aged 25 to 45 in good health. Both conserved end residues are part of each CDR3. The D gene is left open where the match is weak. Some rows have no size entry. The others give once, few or many, or a class for an expanded clone.

j_call,clone_size,v_call,d_call,cdr3_nt,cdr3_aa
TRBJ1-5,few,TRBV7-2,NA,TGTGCCAGCAGCTTAGTCCCTGGACAGTCCTATAGCAATCAGCCCCAGCATTTT,CASSLVPGQSYSNQPQHF
TRBJ1-5,NA,TRBV3-1,NA,TGTGCCAGCAGCCAAGGTGTCCAGGGTCCCCAGCATTTT,CASSQGVQGPQHF
TRBJ2-7,NA,TRBV6-2/TRBV6-3,NA,TGTGCCAGCAGTCCGAGGCAGGACGAGCAGTACTTC,CASSPRQDEQYF
TRBJ1-3,NA,TRBV20-1,NA,TGCAGTGCTATCTGGATTTCTGGAAACACCATATATTTT,CSAIWISGNTIYF
TRBJ2-7,few,TRBV2,NA,TGTGCCAGCCGGGGACGAGCCTCCTACGAGCAGTACTTC,CASRGRASYEQYF
TRBJ2-3,NA,TRBV28,NA,TGTGCCAGCAGTTTCCATGGGGATACGCAGTATTTT,CASSFHGDTQYF
TRBJ1-2,NA,TRBV13,NA,TGTGCCAGCAGCGTAGCGGGGTCCAGCGTATATACCTTC,CASSVAGSSVYTF
TRBJ1-2,NA,TRBV29-1,TRBD1,TGCAGCGTTGTTGGAACAGGGGGCTGTGGCTACACCTTC,CSVVGTGGCGYTF
TRBJ2-7,few,TRBV29-1,NA,TGCAGCGTTGAAGAGGACCCAGCATCCTACGAGCAGTACTTC,CSVEEDPASYEQYF
TRBJ1-4,NA,TRBV5-1,NA,TGCGCCAGCAGCCCCGAAACTAATGAAAAACTGTTTTTT,CASSPETNEKLFF
TRBJ1-2,few,TRBV4-1,NA,TGCGCCAGCAGCCAAGTTGGACGGACCCACGAGGGACAAAACTATGGCTACACCTTC,CASSQVGRTHEGQNYGYTF
TRBJ2-7,NA,TRBV3-1,NA,TGTGCCAGCAGCCCAGGACTGCCGCACGAGCAGTACTTC,CASSPGLPHEQYF
TRBJ2-1,NA,TRBV29-1,NA,TGCAGCCCACGGGAGGGGGCTGGCAATGAGCAGTTCTTC,CSPREGAGNEQFF
TRBJ1-5,NA,TRBV10-3,NA,TGTGCCATCAGTGAGTCGAACGCAGGGACGGAGCCCCAGCATTTT,CAISESNAGTEPQHF
TRBJ1-1,NA,TRBV20-1,NA,TGCAGTGCTACTCCGTCCACAGGGAGAACTGAAGCTTTCTTT,CSATPSTGRTEAFF
TRBJ1-1,few,TRBV12-3/TRBV12-4,NA,TGTGCCAGCAGTAAGGGACACGCGAACACTGAAGCTTTCTTT,CASSKGHANTEAFF
TRBJ2-1,few,TRBV6-5,NA,TGTGCCAGCAGTTCCCCTAACTCGAATGAGCAGTTCTTC,CASSSPNSNEQFF
TRBJ2-7,NA,TRBV10-3,TRBD2,TGTGCCATCAGGGACCCAGCGGGGGGGATCAACTACGAGCAGTACTTC,CAIRDPAGGINYEQYF
TRBJ2-1,NA,TRBV6-1,NA,TGTGCCAGCAGTGAAGAAAGGGGTGGAAGCTCCTACAATGAGCAGTTCTTC,CASSEERGGSSYNEQFF
TRBJ1-1,NA,TRBV18,NA,TGTGCCAGTCAAACCGAGGCGGTAGGGTACACTGAAGCTTTCTTT,CASQTEAVGYTEAFF
TRBJ1-6,NA,TRBV7-9,NA,TGTGCCAGCAGCCCCCCGGCAGGACATTCACCCCTCCACTTT,CASSPPAGHSPLHF
TRBJ2-7,few,TRBV20-1,TRBD1,TGCAGCTCCCCACGGACAGGCTCCTACGAGCAGTACTTC,CSSPRTGSYEQYF
TRBJ2-7,many,TRBV7-8,NA,TGTGCCAGCAGCTTAGAAATGGGCGAGCAGTACTTC,CASSLEMGEQYF
TRBJ1-2,NA,TRBV29-1,NA,TGCAGCGTTGAGTGGGGTTACTATGGCTACACCTTC,CSVEWGYYGYTF
TRBJ1-5,NA,TRBV20-1,NA,TGCAGTGCTAGAGAGGCTACAGGGATTAATCAGCCCCAGCATTTT,CSAREATGINQPQHF
TRBJ2-3,many,TRBV10-3,NA,TGTGCCACCGCGGGGGCCCCAGGTACGACAGATACGCAGTATTTT,CATAGAPGTTDTQYF
TRBJ1-4,NA,TRBV21-1,NA,TGTGCCAGAAGGACAGGGCGTGAAAAACTGTTTTTT,CARRTGREKLFF
TRBJ1-6,NA,TRBV18,NA,TGTGCCAGCTCATCCGAACAGGCGGGTTCACCCCTCCACTTT,CASSSEQAGSPLHF
TRBJ2-7,NA,TRBV4-1,NA,TGCGCCAGCAGCCGGGAAGGGCGGGGCTCCTACGAGCAGTACTTC,CASSREGRGSYEQYF
TRBJ1-6,NA,TRBV20-1,TRBD1,TGCAGTGCTCGGACAGGGGGAGAGTATTCACCCCTCCACTTT,CSARTGGEYSPLHF
TRBJ1-1,NA,TRBV12-3/TRBV12-4,NA,TGTGCCAGCGCCACAGGCGGGGGGCGAGACAACACTGAAGCTTTCTTT,CASATGGGRDNTEAFF
TRBJ1-6,NA,TRBV2,NA,TGTGCCAGCTCTACAGGAGACGAAAATAATTCACCCCTCCACTTT,CASSTGDENNSPLHF
TRBJ2-1,once,TRBV11-2,NA,TGTGCCAGCAGCTTTACGTCAATCTCCTACAATGAGCAGTTCTTC,CASSFTSISYNEQFF
TRBJ2-3,NA,TRBV7-9,NA,TGTGCCAGCAGCTTAGCCCTCGGACTCACAGATACGCAGTATTTT,CASSLALGLTDTQYF
TRBJ2-4,NA,TRBV11-2,TRBD1,TGTGCCAGCAGCTCAAGACAGGGGGTCAAAAACATTCAGTACTTC,CASSSRQGVKNIQYF
TRBJ2-1,NA,TRBV27,NA,TGTGCCAGCAGTTTCGAGACTAAGAATGAGCAGTTCTTC,CASSFETKNEQFF
TRBJ1-5,few,TRBV5-1,NA,TGCGCCAGCAGCTTCGTGATAGGGGAGCGGAATCAGCCCCAGCATTTT,CASSFVIGERNQPQHF
TRBJ2-7,many,TRBV29-1,NA,TGCAGCGTTGGGAACAACGAGCAGTACTTC,CSVGNNEQYF
TRBJ2-2,NA,TRBV29-1,NA,TGCAGCGTTCAGGGTCCCACCGGGGAGCTGTTTTTT,CSVQGPTGELFF
TRBJ1-1,NA,TRBV7-8,NA,TGTGCCAGCAGCCCGAGACAGCACACTGAAGCTTTCTTT,CASSPRQHTEAFF
TRBJ1-6,NA,TRBV5-1,NA,TGCGCCAGCAGCTTGGCTGGGGGGTATTCACCCCTCCACTTT,CASSLAGGYSPLHF
TRBJ1-1,NA,TRBV18,NA,TGTGCCAGCTCACCGTCCGGGGGACTCGTGAACACTGAAGCTTTCTTT,CASSPSGGLVNTEAFF
TRBJ2-4,many,TRBV20-1,TRBD1,TGCAGTGCTAGAGGGGGACAGGGGACCAAAAACATTCAGTACTTC,CSARGGQGTKNIQYF
TRBJ2-1,NA,TRBV27,TRBD2,TGTGCCTCCAAGACCAGCGGGGGGGATGAGCAGTTCTTC,CASKTSGGDEQFF
TRBJ2-1,NA,TRBV12-3/TRBV12-4,NA,TGTGCCAGCAGCCAAGTCGTGGGTTTCGACAATGAGCAGTTCTTC,CASSQVVGFDNEQFF
TRBJ2-1,NA,TRBV4-3,TRBD2,TGCGCCAGCAGCCAAGGACTTAGCGGGGGCTTCCCCTACAATGAGCAGTTCTTC,CASSQGLSGGFPYNEQFF
TRBJ2-7,NA,TRBV10-3,NA,TGTGCCATCAGTGAGGTAGTGATGAACGAGCAGTACTTC,CAISEVVMNEQYF
TRBJ1-6,NA,TRBV3-1,NA,TGTGCCAGCAGCCGCCGGACAGAGTCGTCACCCCTCCACTTT,CASSRRTESSPLHF
TRBJ2-2,NA,TRBV20-1,TRBD1,TGCAGTGCCCCTAAGGGTGGACAGGGGGCTGTCGGGGAGCTGTTTTTT,CSAPKGGQGAVGELFF
TRBJ1-5,many,TRBV9,NA,TGTGCCAGCAGCTTCGGGGACACCTTCAATCAGCCCCAGCATTTT,CASSFGDTFNQPQHF
TRBJ2-4,NA,TRBV29-1,NA,TGCAGCGTTGTCGGCGGGACTTTAGCCAAAAACATTCAGTACTTC,CSVVGGTLAKNIQYF